This T cell receptor (beta chain) was sequenced in a study of blood T cell repertoires in COVID-19. Turning to the study itself: Samples came from the United States, Italy and Spain, spanning acute and convalescent COVID-19. In each case, the material was cDNA or gDNA derived from T cells, B-cell-depleted T cells, or PBMCs.

How the authors handled the data: Amplification from reference gene primers served as the basis for estimated nucleated cell counts. The table came from immunoSEQ multiplex PCR; TCRdb's copy has only in-frame clones and leaves some out. The DNA was the basis for D and trimming; V, J and clone size are from that table. The sample shows 65,000 to 90,000 clones, 80% to 90% of them seen only once. The CDR3 sequence is 12 residues long. Trimming pared 4 bases from V and 2 bases from J, leaving 6 bases between. Germline loops: CDR1 SEHNR, CDR2 FQNEAQ (reference sequence). Sequencing was carried out using peripheral blood. The TCR sequence derives from a man aged 45-65 years with acute or convalescent COVID-19. The V and J genes are TRBV7-9 and TRBJ2-7; the D gene is possibly TRBD2 (5 bases). The CDR3 is CASSSGTYEQYF. CDR3 in DNA: TGTGCCAGCAGCTCGGGAACCTACGAGCAGTACTTC.